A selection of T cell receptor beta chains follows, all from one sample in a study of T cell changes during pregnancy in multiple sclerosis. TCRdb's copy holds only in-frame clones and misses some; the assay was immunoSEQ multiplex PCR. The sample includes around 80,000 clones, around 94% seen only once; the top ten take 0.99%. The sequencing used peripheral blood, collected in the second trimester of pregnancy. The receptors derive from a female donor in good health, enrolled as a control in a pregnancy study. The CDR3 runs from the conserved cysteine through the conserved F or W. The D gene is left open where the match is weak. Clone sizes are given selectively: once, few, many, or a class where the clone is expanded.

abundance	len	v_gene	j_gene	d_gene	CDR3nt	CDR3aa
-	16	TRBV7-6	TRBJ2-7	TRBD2	TGTGCCAGCAGCTCGATACAGACTAGCAGAATCTACGAGCAGTACTTC	CASSSIQTSRIYEQYF
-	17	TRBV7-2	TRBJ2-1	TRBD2	TGTGCCAGCAGGCCTCCGGGACTAGCGGGAGTCCCCAATGAGCAGTTCTTC	CASRPPGLAGVPNEQFF
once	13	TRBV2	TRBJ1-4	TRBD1	TGTGCCAGCAGTGACAACAGGGGTGGAAAACTGTTTTTT	CASSDNRGGKLFF
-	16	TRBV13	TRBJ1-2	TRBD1	TGTGCCAGCAGCTTAGGGCGGGGACAGGGGAACTATGGCTACACCTTC	CASSLGRGQGNYGYTF
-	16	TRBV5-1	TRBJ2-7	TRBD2	TGCGCCAGCGGGCCCTACTCTAGCGGGCCGACCTACGAGCAGTACTTC	CASGPYSSGPTYEQYF
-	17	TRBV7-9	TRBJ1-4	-	TGTGCCAGCAGCTTAGGGGGCAGAAGGATTGGCGATGAAAAACTGTTTTTT	CASSLGGRRIGDEKLFF
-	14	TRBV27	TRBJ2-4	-	TGTGCCAGCAGTCCCTGGACGGGAAAAAACATTCAGTACTTC	CASSPWTGKNIQYF
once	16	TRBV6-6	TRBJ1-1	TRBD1	TGTGCCAGCAGTCCCGGGACAGGGGGCCAGGGCACTGAAGCTTTCTTT	CASSPGTGGQGTEAFF
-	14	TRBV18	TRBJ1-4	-	TGTGCCAGCTCACCAGGAGAGGGAAGGGAAAAACTGTTTTTT	CASSPGEGREKLFF
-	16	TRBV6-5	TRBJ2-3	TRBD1	TGTGCCAGCAGTTACTCGATAGCAGGGGGCGAAGATACGCAGTATTTT	CASSYSIAGGEDTQYF
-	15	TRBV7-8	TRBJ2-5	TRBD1	TGTGCCAGCAGCTTAGGACAGGGGGATGTAAAGACCCAGTACTTC	CASSLGQGDVKTQYF
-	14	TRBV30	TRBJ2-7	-	TGTGCCTGGAGTGAGGGCGCGGGACCATACGAGCAGTACTTC	CAWSEGAGPYEQYF
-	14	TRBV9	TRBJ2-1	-	TGTGCCAGCAGCGTGACGCCGGAGAACAATGAGCAGTTCTTC	CASSVTPENNEQFF
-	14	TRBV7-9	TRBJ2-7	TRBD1	TGTGCCAGCAGCCAGCTAGGACAGGGCTACGAGCAGTACTTC	CASSQLGQGYEQYF
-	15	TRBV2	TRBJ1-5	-	TGTGCCAGCAGTGAAGCATCGACAGGCCCAGGGCCCCAGCATTTT	CASSEASTGPGPQHF
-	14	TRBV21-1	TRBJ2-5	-	TGTGCCAGCAGACACCCGGGACAAAGAGAGACCCAGTACTTC	CASRHPGQRETQYF
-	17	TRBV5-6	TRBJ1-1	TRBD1	TGTGCCAGCAGCTTGGCCGGGTCAGGGGGCGTAATCACTGAAGCTTTCTTT	CASSLAGSGGVITEAFF
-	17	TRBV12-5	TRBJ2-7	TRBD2	TGTGCTAGTGGTTTGCCCCGGACTAGCGGGAGCCCCGTCGAGCAGTACTTC	CASGLPRTSGSPVEQYF
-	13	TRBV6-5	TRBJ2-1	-	TGTGCCAGCAGCTTTCTAGCGTACAATGAGCAGTTCTTC	CASSFLAYNEQFF
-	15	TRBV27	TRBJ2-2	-	TGTGCCAGCAGTCCGCCCGGGACTGCTCCCCGGGAGCTGTTTTTT	CASSPPGTAPRELFF
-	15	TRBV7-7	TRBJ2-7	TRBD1	TGTGCCAGCAGCCTCGGACAGGGAATGGCGTACGAGCAGTACTTC	CASSLGQGMAYEQYF
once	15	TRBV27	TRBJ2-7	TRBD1	TGTGCCAGCAGTTTATCTCTCGGGACAGGGGAGGCGCAGTACTTC	CASSLSLGTGEAQYF
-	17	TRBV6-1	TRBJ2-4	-	TGTGCCAGCAGTGAACTCCTGACTATCGTAGCCAAAAACATTCAGTACTTC	CASSELLTIVAKNIQYF
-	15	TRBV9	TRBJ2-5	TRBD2	TGTGCCAGCAGCGTGGTCAGCGGGAGAGTCGAGACCCAGTACTTC	CASSVVSGRVETQYF
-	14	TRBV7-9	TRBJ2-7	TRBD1	TGTGCCAGCAGCTTAGCCGGGACAGGAATCGAGCAGTACTTC	CASSLAGTGIEQYF
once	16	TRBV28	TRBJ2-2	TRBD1	TGTGCCAGCAGTTTACTTGACAGGGTTAACACCGGGGAGCTGTTTTTT	CASSLLDRVNTGELFF
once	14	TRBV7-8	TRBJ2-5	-	TGTGCCAGCAGCTTCGCAGGGAAGCTGGAGACCCAGTACTTC	CASSFAGKLETQYF
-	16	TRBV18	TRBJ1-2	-	TGTGCCAGCTCACCACCGGGGACAACAACTAACTATGGCTACACCTTC	CASSPPGTTTNYGYTF
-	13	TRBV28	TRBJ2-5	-	TGTGCCAGCAGTAAACAGCCTCAAGAGACCCAGTACTTC	CASSKQPQETQYF
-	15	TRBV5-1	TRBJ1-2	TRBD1	TGCGCCAGCAGCTTGGGGACAGGGGAAGGGTATGGCTACACCTTC	CASSLGTGEGYGYTF
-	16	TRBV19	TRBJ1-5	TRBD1	TGTGCCAGTAGTATGGGACAGGGGGCGCGAGGGGAACCCCAGCATTTT	CASSMGQGARGEPQHF
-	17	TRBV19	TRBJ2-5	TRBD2	TGTGCCAGTAGTTTACGTCTGGGACTAGCGGGAGGGGAGACCCAGTACTTC	CASSLRLGLAGGETQYF
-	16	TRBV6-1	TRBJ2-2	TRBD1	TGTGCCAGCAGTGACGGGGGACAGGGGGCCACCGGGGAGCTGTTTTTT	CASSDGGQGATGELFF
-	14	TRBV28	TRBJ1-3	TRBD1	TGTGCCTGCCATGACAGGGGGAGCCTAAACACCATATATTTT	CACHDRGSLNTIYF
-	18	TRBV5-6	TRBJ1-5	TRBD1	TGTGCCAGCAGCTTGGACCGGGACAGGGGATATAGCAATCAGCCCCAGCATTTT	CASSLDRDRGYSNQPQHF
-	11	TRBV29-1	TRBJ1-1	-	TGCAGCGTTGGGGGGGACACTGAAGCTTTCTTT	CSVGGDTEAFF
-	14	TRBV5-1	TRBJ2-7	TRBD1	TGCGCCAGCAGCTTGGGGACAGGGGCCTACGAGCAGTACTTC	CASSLGTGAYEQYF
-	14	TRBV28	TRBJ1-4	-	TGTGCCAGCAGTTTAGCCAGGGTAGGGGAAAAACTGTTTTTT	CASSLARVGEKLFF
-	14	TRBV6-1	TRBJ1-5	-	TGTGCCAGCAGTGGTGAGGGCGCGATACAGCCCCAGCATTTT	CASSGEGAIQPQHF
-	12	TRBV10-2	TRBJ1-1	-	TGCGCCAGCAGTGAGTCGTTCATTGAAGCTTTCTTT	CASSESFIEAFF
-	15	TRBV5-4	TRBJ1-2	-	TGTGCCAGCAGCACTTTCACAGGGCTCGGCTATGGCTACACCTTC	CASSTFTGLGYGYTF
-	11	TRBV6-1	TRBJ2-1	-	TGTGCCAGCCTGACAGTAGACGAGCAGTTCTTC	CASLTVDEQFF